The clone carrying this T cell receptor (beta chain) occurred a few times. The antigen remains unidentified. Looked up from germline, CDR1 is DFQATT and CDR2 is SNEGSKA (reference sequence). V was pared by 0 bases and J by 4 bases, with 12 bases between. This CDR3 is 14 amino acids long. These data come from a study of T cells after yellow fever vaccination. Study results and limitations: Clones that expanded after primary vaccination mostly reappeared after the booster (roughly 95% CD4, approximately 89% CD8).

One entry per CDR3 protein, called by TCRdb with MiXCR from the 5' RACE reads. The sample has approximately 550,000 distinct CDR3 sequences, roughly 21% seen once. This rearrangement joins TRBV20-1 to TRBJ1-2; no clear D gene. Material: PBMCs, obtained 15 days after the yellow fever booster vaccination. This sequence was found in a man in his thirties or forties who received the YFV17D yellow fever vaccine. The CDR3 DNA is TGCAGTGCTAGAGATCCGGGCCCCCGCTATGGCTACACCTTC. It translates to CSARDPGPRYGYTF.